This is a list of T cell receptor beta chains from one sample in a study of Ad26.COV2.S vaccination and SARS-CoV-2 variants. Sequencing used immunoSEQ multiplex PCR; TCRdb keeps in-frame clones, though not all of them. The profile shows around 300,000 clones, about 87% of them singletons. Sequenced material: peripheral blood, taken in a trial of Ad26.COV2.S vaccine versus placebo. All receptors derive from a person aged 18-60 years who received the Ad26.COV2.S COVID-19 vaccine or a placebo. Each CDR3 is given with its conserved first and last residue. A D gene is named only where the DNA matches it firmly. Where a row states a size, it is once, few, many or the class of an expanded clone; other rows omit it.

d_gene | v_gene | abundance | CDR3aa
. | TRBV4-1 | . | CASSQERGTTNTGELFF
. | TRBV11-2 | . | CASSLEGFGANVLTF
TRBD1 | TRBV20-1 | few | CSAGQYYEQYF
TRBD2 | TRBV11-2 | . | CASSLGPGLAGDTQYF
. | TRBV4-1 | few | CASSQQGTDTQYF
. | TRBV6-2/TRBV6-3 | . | CASIPIGDTEAFF
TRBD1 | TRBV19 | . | CASSPDRANYGYTF
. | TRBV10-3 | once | CAISESKVLFQETQYF
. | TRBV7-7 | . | CASSPGRGRSNEQFF
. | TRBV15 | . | CATSVDGLGWNEQFF
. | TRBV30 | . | CAWITGLSYGYTF
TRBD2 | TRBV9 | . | CASSESGLAGVEEQYF
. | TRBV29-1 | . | CSNKLADYNEQFF
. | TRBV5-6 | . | CASAAEGVGITRRNEQYF
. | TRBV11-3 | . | CASSPGTTDTQYF
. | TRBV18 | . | CASSLAGGELFF
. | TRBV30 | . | CAWSVRGLRGYNSPLHF
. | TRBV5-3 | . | CARSFPGGTTSNQPQHF
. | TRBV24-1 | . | CATSGRGSYNEQFF
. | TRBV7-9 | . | CASSLGSGGNQPQHF
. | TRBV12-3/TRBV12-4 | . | CASSFAYNSPLHF
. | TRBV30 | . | CAWTGGSWRYTF
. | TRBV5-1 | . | CASSLGPIGTYEQYF
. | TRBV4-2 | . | CASSQMGATGNEKLFF
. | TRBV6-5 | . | CASSFTASYGYTF
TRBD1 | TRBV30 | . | CAWSFKVQGGVRGNQPQHF
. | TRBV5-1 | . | CASSFTGPDEQFF
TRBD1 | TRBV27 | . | CASTRQGVNTEAFF
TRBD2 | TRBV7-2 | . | CASSRRSGTAYNEQFF
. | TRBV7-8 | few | CASSKRGFSGNTIYF
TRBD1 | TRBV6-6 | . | CASVLGQSKRDEQFF
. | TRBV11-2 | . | CASSLKAGELFF
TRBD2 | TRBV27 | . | CASSLWGGPSYEQYF